This T cell receptor beta chain was recorded in a study of control samples from healthy donors and cancer patients (TCRdb year 2020). CDR1 and CDR2 (KGHSH, LQKENI) derive from the germline V gene. Measured from the cysteine to the phenylalanine, the CDR3 is 13 residues long. The CDR3 DNA has 39 bases and is translated from base 1. The V end gives up 6 bases and the J end 2 bases, leaving 3 bases in the junction not matched to a gene. Library generation was performed with the immunoSEQ multiplex PCR assay. What TCRdb holds here is the immuneACCESS table cut down to in-frame rearrangements. Part of the clones is not present; checked against another copy, under half of the missing clones reflect an unresolved V gene, and the others are unexplained. This sample lists just under 150,000 clones; around 92% were detected once. The ten top clones hold about 3% of the sample. With respect to this clone: What antigen it recognizes has not been identified. Nothing much larger sits one base from this clone, and base qualities are not available. Other DNA sequences of this sample code for an identical CDR3.

The specimen sequenced was blood. The rearrangement joined TRBV18 to TRBJ1-2; 7 nucleotides in the junction match TRBD1. The TCR originated in a man aged 25 to 40 in good health. The DNA is TGTGCCAGCTCTCCGGACAGGAACTATGGCTACACCTTC. This codes for CASSPDRNYGYTF. Supplemented by the reference TRBV18 and TRBJ1-2 proteins around the CDR3, the complete variable domain is NAGVMQNPRHLVRRRGQEARLRCSPMKGHSHVYWYRQLPEEGLKFMVYLQKENIIDESGMPKERFSAEFPKEGPSILRIQQVVRGDSAAYFCASSPDRNYGYTFGSGTRLTVV.